The subject of this entry is one T cell receptor beta chain. The CDR3 sequence is 14 residues long. The V and J ends lost 7 bases and 5 bases respectively, with 16 bases between them. Germline assignment: CDR1 KGHDR and CDR2 SFDVKD. This sample stems from a study of blood T cell repertoires in COVID-19. The table came from immunoSEQ multiplex PCR; TCRdb's copy has only in-frame clones and leaves some out. The table includes 200,000 to 300,000 clones, approximately 85% detected once. Participants' reported clinical history set cohort assignment. Cohort 3 recovered donors had two negative PCRs, clearance, or symptom resolution.

The sequence came from a woman in her fifties or sixties who had recovered from COVID-19. The sample comprised PBMCs or T cells enriched from blood (not recorded which). V and J are TRBV24-1 and TRBJ1-1; tentatively, D is TRBD1 (6 bases). The CDR3 sequence is CATRPEAGETEAFF. CDR3 DNA: TGTGCCACCAGGCCTGAGGCAGGGGAAACTGAAGCTTTCTTT.